A selection of T cell receptor beta chains follows, all from one sample in a study of blood T cell repertoires in COVID-19. The table came from immunoSEQ multiplex PCR; TCRdb's copy has only in-frame clones and leaves some out. In the table there are approximately 500,000 clones, approximately 85% of which are singletons. The sequenced material came from peripheral blood. The receptors were gathered from a human donor in a cohort sampled during active COVID-19. Each CDR3 is given with its conserved first and last residue. Fields, in order: J gene, V gene, D gene, clone size, CDR3 length, CDR3 protein, CDR3 DNA. The D gene is left open where the match is weak. A clone size is listed for some rows: how often the clone was seen (once, few, many), or a class if it is expanded.

TRBJ2-5 TRBV5-6 . . 11 CASSFEETQYF TGTGCCAGCAGCTTCGAAGAGACCCAGTACTTC
TRBJ1-5 TRBV15 . . 17 CATSRDGGMPLNQPQHF TGTGCCACCAGCAGAGACGGGGGGATGCCCCTCAATCAGCCCCAGCATTTT
TRBJ1-2 TRBV5-6 . . 14 CASSLGSGSEGYTF TGTGCCAGCAGCTTGGGTTCAGGGTCTGAGGGCTACACCTTC
TRBJ2-2 TRBV4-3 TRBD2 . 16 CASSQWLAGNTGELFF TGCGCCAGCAGCCAATGGCTAGCGGGCAACACCGGGGAGCTGTTTTTT
TRBJ1-2 TRBV10-3 TRBD1 . 14 CATGDGQDFYGYTF TGTGCCACCGGCGATGGACAGGACTTCTATGGCTACACCTTC
TRBJ2-1 TRBV30 . . 14 CAWNERTYYNEQFF TGTGCCTGGAATGAGAGGACTTATTACAATGAGCAGTTCTTC
TRBJ2-2 TRBV10-3 TRBD2 . 16 CAISESGRAGTGELFF TGTGCCATCAGTGAGTCCGGGAGGGCGGGGACCGGGGAGCTGTTTTTT
TRBJ2-7 TRBV11-2 TRBD1 . 15 CASSALTKDRGEQYF TGTGCCAGCAGCGCACTGACGAAGGACAGGGGCGAGCAGTACTTC
TRBJ1-2 TRBV5-1 TRBD1 . 16 CASSSTPNRQGKGYTF TGCGCCAGCAGCTCGACTCCGAATCGACAGGGGAAAGGCTACACCTTC
TRBJ1-2 TRBV19 TRBD1 . 14 CAIRRQGENYGYTF TGTGCCATTAGACGGCAGGGGGAGAACTATGGCTACACCTTC
TRBJ2-3 TRBV14 TRBD2 once 15 CASSPSSGLTDTQYF TGTGCCAGCAGCCCCTCTAGCGGCCTCACAGATACGCAGTATTTT
TRBJ2-1 TRBV9 TRBD2 . 15 CASSVEAGRWNEQFF TGTGCCAGCAGCGTAGAAGCGGGGAGGTGGAATGAGCAGTTCTTC
TRBJ2-2 TRBV2 . . 12 CASSLLTGELFF TGTGCCAGCAGCCTACTCACCGGGGAGCTGTTTTTT
TRBJ2-7 TRBV18 TRBD2 . 15 CASSPAGGTSYEQYF TGTGCCAGCTCACCAGCGGGAGGGACCTCCTACGAGCAGTACTTC
TRBJ2-1 TRBV7-9 TRBD1 . 17 CASSLRTGTGDYNEQFF TGTGCCAGCAGCTTAAGGACCGGGACAGGGGACTACAATGAGCAGTTCTTC
TRBJ2-7 TRBV28 TRBD1 . 13 CASRDRGTYEQYF TGTGCCAGCAGGGACAGGGGGACCTACGAGCAGTACTTC
TRBJ1-5 TRBV4-1 TRBD1 . 18 CASSQGRRDRYSNQPQHF TGCGCCAGCAGCCAAGGTCGAAGGGACAGATATAGCAATCAGCCCCAGCATTTT
TRBJ2-7 TRBV5-1 TRBD2 once 16 CASSRDGAPGGGEQYF TGCGCCAGCAGCCGCGATGGGGCCCCGGGGGGAGGCGAGCAGTACTTC
TRBJ2-5 TRBV18 . . 15 CASSPQGLLQETQYF TGTGCCAGCTCACCACAGGGACTTCTCCAAGAGACCCAGTACTTC
TRBJ2-3 TRBV9 . . 17 CASSVSAQGLSTDTQYF TGTGCCAGCAGCGTATCAGCCCAGGGCCTTAGCACAGATACGCAGTATTTT
TRBJ2-7 TRBV28 . . 14 CASSLEGATYEQYF TGTGCCAGCAGTTTGGAAGGGGCTACCTACGAGCAGTACTTC
TRBJ2-1 TRBV10-1 . . 13 CASSVQIYNEQFF TGCGCCAGCAGTGTCCAGATATACAATGAGCAGTTCTTC
TRBJ2-3 TRBV4-2 TRBD2 . 16 CASSQGETSGTDTQYF TGTGCCAGCAGCCAAGGCGAGACTAGCGGCACAGATACGCAGTATTTT
TRBJ1-5 TRBV19 . . 17 CASSINRQPQGHQPQHF TGTGCCAGTAGTATTAACCGACAGCCCCAAGGCCATCAGCCCCAGCATTTT
TRBJ1-6 TRBV10-3 . . 13 CATQQGINSPLHF TGTGCCACCCAACAGGGTATTAACTCACCCCTCCACTTT
TRBJ2-7 TRBV30 . . 12 CAWSVAGEKEYF TGTGCCTGGAGTGTCGCCGGGGAGAAGGAGTACTTC
TRBJ1-2 TRBV7-9 . . 16 CASSLAPGDRNYGYTF TGTGCCAGCAGCTTAGCGCCGGGAGATAGGAACTATGGCTACACCTTC
TRBJ2-7 TRBV6-6 . . 12 CASTMEGGEQYF TGTGCCAGCACCATGGAGGGTGGCGAGCAGTACTTC
TRBJ2-1 TRBV9 . once 15 CASSVAASAVHEQFF TGTGCCAGCAGCGTAGCCGCTAGCGCTGTCCATGAGCAGTTCTTC
TRBJ1-6 TRBV2 TRBD1 . 14 CASSGGTVNSPLHF TGTGCCAGCAGTGGAGGGACAGTAAATTCACCCCTCCACTTT
TRBJ1-2 TRBV24-1 TRBD1 . 14 CATSPGQGNSGYTF TGTGCCACCAGTCCGGGACAGGGGAACAGTGGCTACACCTTC
TRBJ2-3 TRBV11-2 TRBD2 . 15 CASRNLAAFTDTQYF TGTGCCAGCAGAAACCTAGCGGCTTTCACAGATACGCAGTATTTT
TRBJ1-1 TRBV4-3 . many 13 CASSQERGTEAFF TGCGCCAGCAGCCAAGAACGAGGGACTGAAGCTTTCTTT
TRBJ2-7 TRBV5-1 TRBD2 . 16 CASSARTSYLSYEQYF TGCGCCAGCAGCGCCAGGACTAGTTACCTATCCTACGAGCAGTACTTC
TRBJ2-3 TRBV7-8 TRBD1 . 16 CASSLEGTGRGDTQYF TGTGCCAGCAGCTTAGAGGGGACAGGGAGAGGGGATACGCAGTATTTT
TRBJ1-6 TRBV28 . . 16 CASSAVGLTGNSPLHF TGTGCCAGCAGTGCGGTGGGTCTCACAGGGAATTCACCCCTCCACTTT
TRBJ1-4 TRBV19 . . 14 CASSEEGTNEKLFF TGTGCCAGTAGTGAGGAGGGGACTAATGAAAAACTGTTTTTT
TRBJ2-7 TRBV28 TRBD1 . 16 CASSGGGQGGRYEQYF TGTGCCAGCAGTGGGGGGGGACAGGGAGGGCGCTACGAGCAGTACTTC
TRBJ2-3 TRBV19 TRBD1 . 14 CASSPTGFTDTQYF TGTGCCAGTAGTCCGACAGGGTTCACAGATACGCAGTATTTT
TRBJ1-3 TRBV5-1 . . 15 CASSLVGVSGNTIYF TGCGCCAGCAGCTTGGTCGGGGTTTCTGGAAACACCATATATTTT
TRBJ2-7 TRBV25-1 TRBD2 . 15 CASSGETSGSDEQYF TGTGCCAGCAGTGGTGAGACTAGCGGCTCAGACGAGCAGTACTTC
TRBJ2-7 TRBV28 TRBD1 . 15 CASSRPGQGAGEQYF TGTGCCAGCAGCCGACCGGGACAGGGGGCTGGCGAGCAGTACTTC
TRBJ1-4 TRBV7-9 TRBD1 . 18 CASSSLPGQGSANEKLFF TGTGCCAGCAGCTCTCTCCCCGGACAGGGATCGGCTAATGAAAAACTGTTTTTT
TRBJ2-1 TRBV5-1 TRBD2 . 15 CASSPGLAGDPEQFF TGCGCCAGCAGCCCCGGACTAGCGGGAGACCCTGAGCAGTTCTTC
TRBJ1-4 TRBV9 . . 15 CASSVGAGVTEKLFF TGTGCCAGCAGCGTAGGGGCAGGGGTGACTGAAAAACTGTTTTTT
TRBJ2-1 TRBV7-3 TRBD2 . 15 CASSFRTSGSGEQFF TGTGCCAGCAGCTTCCGGACTAGCGGGAGCGGTGAGCAGTTCTTC
TRBJ2-6 TRBV28 . many 17 CASTKTVPYSGANVLTF TGTGCCAGCACCAAAACAGTCCCTTACTCTGGGGCCAACGTCCTGACTTTC
TRBJ2-1 TRBV19 TRBD1 . 16 CASSPTGPLNYNEQFF TGTGCCAGTAGTCCGACAGGGCCACTTAACTACAATGAGCAGTTCTTC
TRBJ1-2 TRBV28 . once 13 CASRDPGDYGYTF TGTGCCAGCAGGGACCCAGGGGATTATGGCTACACCTTC
TRBJ1-1 TRBV27 . . 18 CASTSLQGFSSLNTEAFF TGTGCCAGCACCTCCCTGCAGGGGTTCTCGTCCCTGAACACTGAAGCTTTCTTT
TRBJ1-1 TRBV9 . . 14 CASSVQPELGEAFF TGTGCCAGCAGCGTACAACCGGAACTAGGGGAAGCTTTCTTT
TRBJ2-1 TRBV6-4 TRBD2 . 16 CASSTQGLAGYNEQFF TGTGCCAGCAGTACGCAGGGACTAGCGGGATACAATGAGCAGTTCTTC
TRBJ2-1 TRBV24-1 TRBD2 . 15 CATSGTSGSYNEQFF TGTGCCACCAGTGGAACTAGCGGGTCCTACAATGAGCAGTTCTTC